Many counts were recorded for the clone carrying this T cell receptor beta chain. Its specificity is not known. Preparation of TCR beta libraries was done by quantitative 5'-RACE with molecular barcodes. One entry per CDR3 protein, called by TCRdb with MiXCR from the 5' RACE reads. The sample has hundreds of thousands of distinct CDR3 sequences, more than 15% seen once. This sample stems from a study of CD8 T cells in ankylosing spondylitis. Overall study results and limits: Apparently characteristic of ankylosing spondylitis blood was a TCR beta motif (about 8 highly homologous variants). Certain motif variants had earlier appeared in reactive arthritis synovial fluid and blood. Disease-linked clones proved CD8+ and comparatively uncommon in peripheral blood.

Germline values: CDR1 SQVTM, CDR2 ANQGSEA. V was pared by 2 bases and J by 2 bases, with 7 bases between. The CDR3 has 12 residues. The chain couples TRBV29-1 to TRBJ2-7, with unresolved D. This sequence was found in a male donor with ankylosing spondylitis. Sequencing was carried out using blood, either unsorted or a sorted T cell fraction (not recorded which). CDR3 sequence: CSVEIPPYEQYF. In DNA, the CDR3 is TGCAGCGTTGAAATCCCTCCCTACGAGCAGTACTTC.